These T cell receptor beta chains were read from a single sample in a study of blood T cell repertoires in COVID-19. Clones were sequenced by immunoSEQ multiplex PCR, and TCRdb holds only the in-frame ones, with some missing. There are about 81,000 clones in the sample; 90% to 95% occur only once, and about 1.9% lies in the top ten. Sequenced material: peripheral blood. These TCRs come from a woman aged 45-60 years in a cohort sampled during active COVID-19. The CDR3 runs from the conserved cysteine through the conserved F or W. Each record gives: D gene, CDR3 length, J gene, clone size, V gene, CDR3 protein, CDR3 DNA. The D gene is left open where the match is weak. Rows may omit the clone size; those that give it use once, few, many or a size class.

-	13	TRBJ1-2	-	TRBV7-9	CASSLNHWSGYTF	TGTGCCAGCAGCTTAAACCATTGGAGTGGCTACACCTTC
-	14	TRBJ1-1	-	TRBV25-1	CASTRAGVNTEAFF	TGTGCCAGCACCCGGGCCGGGGTGAACACTGAAGCTTTCTTT
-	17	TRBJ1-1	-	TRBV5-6	CASSFYASGVKYTEAFF	TGTGCCAGCAGCTTCTATGCCTCAGGGGTAAAGTACACTGAAGCTTTCTTT
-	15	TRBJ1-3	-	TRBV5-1	CASSLDRIPGNTIYF	TGCGCCAGCAGCTTGGACAGAATCCCGGGAAACACCATATATTTT
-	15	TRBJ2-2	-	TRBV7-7	CASSPRDTNTGELFF	TGTGCTAGCAGCCCGAGGGACACTAACACCGGGGAGCTGTTTTTT
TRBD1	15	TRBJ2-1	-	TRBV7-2	CASSSARDSYNEQFF	TGTGCCAGCAGCTCTGCCCGGGACAGTTACAATGAGCAGTTCTTC
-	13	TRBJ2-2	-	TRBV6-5	CASSITTVGELFF	TGTGCCAGCAGCATAACGACAGTCGGGGAGCTGTTTTTT
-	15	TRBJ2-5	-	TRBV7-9	CASSLGGGGPETQYF	TGTGCCAGCAGCTTAGGTGGGGGGGGCCCCGAGACCCAGTACTTC
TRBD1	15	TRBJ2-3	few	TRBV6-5	CASSTGQGDLDTQYF	TGTGCCAGCAGTACGGGACAGGGGGATTTAGATACGCAGTATTTT
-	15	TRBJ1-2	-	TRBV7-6	CATAVGPGRGYGYTF	TGTGCCACCGCAGTAGGACCGGGCAGGGGCTATGGCTACACCTTC
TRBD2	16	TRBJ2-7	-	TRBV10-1	CASSGGGRADSYEQYF	TGCGCCAGCAGTGGAGGCGGGAGGGCCGATTCCTACGAGCAGTACTTC
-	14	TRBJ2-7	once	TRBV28	CASSLTGSRYEQYF	TGTGCCAGCAGTTTAACCGGGAGTAGGTACGAGCAGTACTTC
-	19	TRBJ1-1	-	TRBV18	CASSPSLILGDSKNTEAFF	TGTGCCAGCTCACCAAGTCTAATTCTTGGGGACTCAAAGAACACTGAAGCTTTCTTT
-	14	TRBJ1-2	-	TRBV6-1	CASSEGGGWGGYTF	TGTGCCAGCAGTGAAGGCGGGGGTTGGGGTGGCTACACCTTC
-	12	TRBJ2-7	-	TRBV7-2	CASSLLYYEQYF	TGTGCCAGCAGCTTACTATACTACGAGCAGTACTTC
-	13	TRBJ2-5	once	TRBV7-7	CASSPSHQETQYF	TGTGCTAGCAGCCCTAGCCATCAAGAGACCCAGTACTTC
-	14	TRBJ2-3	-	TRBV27	CASSLFGSGDTQYF	TGTGCCAGCAGTTTATTCGGCAGCGGGGATACGCAGTATTTT
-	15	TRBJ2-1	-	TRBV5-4	CASSLRTSPGDEQFF	TGTGCCAGCAGCTTAAGGACATCTCCAGGCGATGAGCAGTTCTTC
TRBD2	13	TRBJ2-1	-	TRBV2	CASKLAGKNEQFF	TGTGCCAGCAAACTAGCGGGTAAAAATGAGCAGTTCTTC
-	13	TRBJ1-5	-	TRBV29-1	CSVRDTAYQPQHF	TGCAGCGTTAGGGACACGGCTTATCAGCCCCAGCATTTT
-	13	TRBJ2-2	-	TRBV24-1	CATSQINTGELFF	TGTGCCACCAGTCAGATTAACACCGGGGAGCTGTTTTTT
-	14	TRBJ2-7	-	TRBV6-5	CASRGWGETYEQYF	TGTGCCAGCAGGGGGTGGGGGGAAACCTACGAGCAGTACTTC
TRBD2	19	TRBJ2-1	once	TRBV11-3	CASSSPGLAGLGSYNEQFF	TGTGCCAGCAGCTCCCCGGGACTAGCGGGACTAGGCTCCTACAATGAGCAGTTCTTC
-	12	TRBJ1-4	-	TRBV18	CASSREREKLFF	TGTGCCAGCTCGCGGGAGCGTGAAAAACTGTTTTTT
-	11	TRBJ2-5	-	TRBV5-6	CASSPRETQYF	TGTGCCAGCAGCCCGCGGGAGACCCAGTACTTC
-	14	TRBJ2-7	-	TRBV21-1	CASSARGEMYEQYF	TGTGCCAGCAGCGCCCGTGGGGAGATGTACGAGCAGTACTTC
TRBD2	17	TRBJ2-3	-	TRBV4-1	CASSQDSAGGGTDTQYF	TGCGCCAGCAGCCAAGATAGCGCGGGGGGGGGCACAGATACGCAGTATTTT
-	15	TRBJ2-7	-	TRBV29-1	CSAAGVKATSYEQYF	TGCAGCGCAGCAGGGGTAAAAGCAACCTCCTACGAGCAGTACTTC
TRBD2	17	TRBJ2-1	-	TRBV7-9	CASSLSATSGRYNEQFF	TGTGCCAGCAGCTTATCTGCCACTAGCGGGAGGTACAATGAGCAGTTCTTC
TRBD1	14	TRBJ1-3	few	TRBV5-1	CASSVGGTGNTIYF	TGCGCCAGCAGCGTAGGGGGCACTGGAAACACCATATATTTT
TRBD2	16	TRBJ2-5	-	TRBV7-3	CASSLGGRALRETQYF	TGTGCCAGCAGCTTGGGCGGGAGGGCCCTCAGGGAGACCCAGTACTTC
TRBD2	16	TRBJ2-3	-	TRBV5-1	CASTPALAGGLDTQYF	TGCGCCAGCACCCCCGCGCTAGCGGGAGGACTAGATACGCAGTATTTT
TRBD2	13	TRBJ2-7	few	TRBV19	CASSNGRAGEQYF	TGTGCCAGTAGTAACGGGAGGGCCGGGGAGCAGTACTTC
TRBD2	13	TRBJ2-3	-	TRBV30	CAATAGGTDTQYF	TGTGCTGCAACTGCGGGGGGCACAGATACGCAGTATTTT
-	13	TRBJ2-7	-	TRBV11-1	CASSQYRVGEQYF	TGTGCCAGCAGCCAATACAGGGTTGGCGAGCAGTACTTC
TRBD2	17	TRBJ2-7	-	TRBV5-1	CASSPGSGGAGTYEQYF	TGCGCCAGCAGCCCGGGTAGCGGGGGGGCCGGAACCTACGAGCAGTACTTC
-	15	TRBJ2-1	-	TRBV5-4	CASSLVQALNNEQFF	TGTGCCAGCAGCTTGGTACAGGCGTTGAACAATGAGCAGTTCTTC
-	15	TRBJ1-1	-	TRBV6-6	CASSARDRFTEKAFF	TGTGCCAGCAGTGCCCGCGATCGATTCACAGAGAAAGCTTTCTTT
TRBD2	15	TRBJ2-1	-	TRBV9	CASSVGLAVYNEQFF	TGTGCCAGCAGCGTCGGACTAGCGGTTTACAATGAGCAGTTCTTC
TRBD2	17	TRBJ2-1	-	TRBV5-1	CASSFGSGDQTYNEQFF	TGCGCCAGCAGCTTTGGTAGCGGGGACCAGACTTACAATGAGCAGTTCTTC
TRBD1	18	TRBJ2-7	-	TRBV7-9	CASSGRDREALRSYEQYF	TGTGCCAGCAGCGGCCGGGACAGGGAGGCTCTTCGGTCCTACGAGCAGTACTTC
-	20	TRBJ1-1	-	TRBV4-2	CASSQEGLQGYRLRDTEAFF	TGTGCCAGCAGCCAAGAGGGATTACAGGGCTACCGGTTACGGGACACTGAAGCTTTCTTT
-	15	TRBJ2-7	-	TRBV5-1	CASSFGRVPNHEQYF	TGCGCCAGCAGCTTCGGGAGAGTGCCAAACCACGAGCAGTACTTC
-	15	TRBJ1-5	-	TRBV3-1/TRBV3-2	CASSRGDWGNQPQHF	TGTGCCAGCAGTCGAGGGGACTGGGGCAATCAGCCCCAGCATTTT
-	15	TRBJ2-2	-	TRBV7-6	CASSIEPRNTGELFF	TGTGCCAGCAGCATCGAACCCAGGAACACCGGGGAGCTGTTTTTT
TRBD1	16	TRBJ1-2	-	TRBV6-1	CASSEVEGGTGNGYTF	TGTGCCAGCAGTGAAGTGGAGGGGGGGACAGGGAATGGCTACACCTTC
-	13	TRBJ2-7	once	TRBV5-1	CASTETGTYEQYF	TGCGCCAGCACCGAGACAGGGACTTACGAGCAGTACTTC
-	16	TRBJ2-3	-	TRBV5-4	CASSLPRQFQTDTQYF	TGTGCCAGCAGCTTGCCCCGACAGTTTCAAACAGATACGCAGTATTTT
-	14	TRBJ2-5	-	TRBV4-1	CASSQDFRGWPQYF	TGCGCCAGCAGCCAAGATTTCCGGGGATGGCCCCAGTACTTC
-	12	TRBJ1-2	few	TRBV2	CASRALAYGYTF	TGTGCCAGCAGGGCCCTAGCGTATGGCTACACCTTC
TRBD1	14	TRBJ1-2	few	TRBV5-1	CASSVQGGDGGYTF	TGCGCCAGCAGCGTCCAAGGGGGCGACGGTGGCTACACCTTC
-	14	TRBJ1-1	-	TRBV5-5	CASSLTNGRTEAFF	TGTGCCAGCAGCTTGACGAACGGTCGCACTGAAGCTTTCTTT
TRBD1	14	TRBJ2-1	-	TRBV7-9	CASSLFSQGDEQFF	TGTGCCAGCAGCTTGTTCTCTCAGGGGGATGAGCAGTTCTTC
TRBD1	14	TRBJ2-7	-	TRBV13	CASSVGQGVGEQYF	TGTGCCAGCAGCGTCGGACAGGGCGTCGGCGAGCAGTACTTC